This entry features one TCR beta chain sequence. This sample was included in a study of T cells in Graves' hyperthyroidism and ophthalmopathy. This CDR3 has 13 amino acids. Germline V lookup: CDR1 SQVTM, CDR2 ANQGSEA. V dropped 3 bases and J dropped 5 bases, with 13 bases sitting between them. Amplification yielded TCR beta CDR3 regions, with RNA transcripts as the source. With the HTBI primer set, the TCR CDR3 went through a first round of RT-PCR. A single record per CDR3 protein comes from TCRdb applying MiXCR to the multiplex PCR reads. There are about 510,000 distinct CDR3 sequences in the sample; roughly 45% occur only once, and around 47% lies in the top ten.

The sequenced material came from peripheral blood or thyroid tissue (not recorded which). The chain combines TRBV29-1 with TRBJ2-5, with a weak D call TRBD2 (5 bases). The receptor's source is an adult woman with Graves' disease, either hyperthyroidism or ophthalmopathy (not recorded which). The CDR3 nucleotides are TGCAGCGTTGAGCGGGTACAAGGGGAGACCCAGTACTTC. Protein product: CSVERVQGETQYF.